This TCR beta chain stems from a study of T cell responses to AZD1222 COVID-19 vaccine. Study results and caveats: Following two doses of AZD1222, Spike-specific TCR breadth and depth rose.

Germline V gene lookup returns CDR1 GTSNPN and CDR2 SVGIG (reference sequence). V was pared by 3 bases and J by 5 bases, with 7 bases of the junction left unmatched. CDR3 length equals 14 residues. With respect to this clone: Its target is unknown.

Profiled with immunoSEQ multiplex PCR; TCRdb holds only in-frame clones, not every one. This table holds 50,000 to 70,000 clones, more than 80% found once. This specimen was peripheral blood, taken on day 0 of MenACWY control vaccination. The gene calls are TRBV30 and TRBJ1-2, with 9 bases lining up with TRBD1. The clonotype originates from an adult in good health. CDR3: CAWSAGTGLYGYTF. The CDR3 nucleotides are TGTGCCTGGAGCGCGGGGACAGGGTTGTATGGCTACACCTTC.